Listed here are 11 T cell receptor beta chains from one sample, sequenced in a study of control samples from healthy donors and cancer patients. Libraries were prepared by immunoSEQ multiplex PCR; TCRdb keeps only in-frame clonotypes and omits some of them. This table holds 65,000 to 80,000 clones, around 86% found once. The material sequenced was PBMCs. These receptors came from a woman aged 45-65 years with colorectal cancer.

Written as DNA, the CDR3 is TGTGCCAGCAGCCGGCTAGGGGAATCCGGGGAGCTGTTTTTT. Amino acid sequence: CASSRLGESGELFF. The chain carries TRBV3-1 (or the pseudogene TRBV3-2) and TRBJ2-2, with D maybe TRBD1 (5 bases). The germline V and J ends were trimmed by 4 bases and 6 bases, with 12 bases remaining between them. CDR1 and CDR2 from the germline V gene are LGHDT and YNNKEL (reference sequence). There are 14 residues in the CDR3.

The count of this clone is one. The chain uses TRBV5-8 and TRBJ2-2; D possibly corresponds to TRBD2 (6 bases). V was shortened by 4 bases and J by 6 bases, with 22 bases between the two germline ends. Germline loops: CDR1 SGHTS, CDR2 YDEGEE. The CDR3 sequence is 17 residues long. CDR3 loop: CASSLTPGTDFPGELFF. The CDR3 DNA reads as TGTGCCAGCAGCCTTACGCCCGGGACTGATTTCCCCGGGGAGCTGTTTTTT.

The chain recombines TRBV3-1 (or the pseudogene TRBV3-2) with TRBJ1-2, with 7 bases aligning to TRBD1. V lost 4 bases to trimming and J lost 12 bases; unmatched junction nucleotides: 11. This CDR3 has 13 residues. Germline V gene data show CDR1 as LGHDT and CDR2 as YNNKEL (reference sequence). The CDR3 spells CASSPGGQRPDTF. The CDR3, as DNA: TGTGCCAGCAGCCCGGGGGGACAGAGACCTGACACCTTC.

The rearrangement uses TRBV28 and TRBJ2-3; D is possibly TRBD2 (6 bases). Germline assignment: CDR1 MDHEN and CDR2 SYDVKM. The length of the CDR3 is 15 residues. Trimming stripped 4 bases from V and 2 bases from J, with 13 bases between. CDR3 DNA: TGTGCCAGCAGTTCACCGACTAGAACCACAGATACGCAGTATTTT. Translation: CASSSPTRTTDTQYF.

The chain uses TRBV5-5 and TRBJ2-1; D is perhaps TRBD1 (6 bases). Trimming shortened V by 1 base and J by 0 bases, and 8 bases separated the two germline ends. Per the germline V gene, CDR1 is SGHKS and CDR2 is YYEKEE (reference sequence). The CDR3 sequence is 15 residues long. The CDR3 spells CASSLRDISYNEQFF. Written as DNA, the CDR3 is TGTGCCAGCAGCTTGCGGGACATCTCCTACAATGAGCAGTTCTTC.

This clone was found once. The rearrangement joins TRBV12-5 to TRBJ1-5; 7 nucleotides align to TRBD1. V shed 7 bases, J shed 6 bases, and the junction held 12 bases outside the gene matches. The CDR3 sequence is 15 residues long. Germline CDR1 and CDR2: LGHNT and FRNRAP. The CDR3 spells CASARQGGASQPQHF. The CDR3 nucleotides read TGTGCTAGTGCCAGACAGGGTGGGGCTAGTCAGCCCCAGCATTTT.

This clone occurred once. The chain couples TRBV27 to TRBJ2-3; 10 bases agree with TRBD1. V was pared by 6 bases and J by 0 bases, with 6 bases of the junction left unmatched. The CDR3 has 16 amino acids. Germline CDR1 is MNHEY and CDR2 is SMNVEV (reference sequence). CDR3 coding DNA: TGTGCCAGCAGGAGGGGGGACAGGGGTAGCACAGATACGCAGTATTTT. Amino acids: CASRRGDRGSTDTQYF.

The chain uses TRBV19 and TRBJ1-5; 10 bases are shared with TRBD1. Germline V lookup: CDR1 LNHDA, CDR2 SQIVND (reference sequence). After removal of 7 bases from V and 4 bases from J, the junction contained 7 bases not matched to a gene. The CDR3 totals 15 residues. The CDR3 DNA is TGTGCCAGTACCATCGGACAGGGGGGGAATCAGCCCCAGCATTTT. It codes for CASTIGQGGNQPQHF.

The chain couples TRBV24-1 to TRBJ2-1, with D uncertain. The CDR3 totals 15 residues. V was clipped by 2 bases and J by 2 bases, with 9 bases between them. CDR1 is KGHDR, CDR2 SFDVKD, per germline. The CDR3 DNA sequence: TGTGCCACCAGTGATTCTGGGGTAACCTACAATGAGCAGTTCTTC. As protein: CATSDSGVTYNEQFF.

The V and J genes are TRBV7-2 and TRBJ1-2; D not resolved. The CDR3 is 14 amino acids. CDR1 and CDR2 from the germline V gene are SGHTA and FQGNSA. V was clipped by 3 bases and J by 3 bases, with 11 bases between them. The CDR3 nucleotides are TGTGCCAGCAGCTTTAACGCCGGCGACTATGGCTACACCTTC. Translation gives CASSFNAGDYGYTF.

This clone came up once. The chain combines TRBV27 with TRBJ2-1; D not resolved. V lost 7 bases, J lost 3 bases, and 4 bases lay in between. The germline V gene encodes CDR1 MNHEY and CDR2 SMNVEV (reference sequence). This CDR3 has 11 residues. CDR3 DNA: TGTGCCAGCACCCTCTACAATGAGCAGTTCTTC. It specifies CASTLYNEQFF.